The next 24 T cell receptor beta chains were all read from a single sample in a study of CD8+CD57+ T cells in acquired aplastic anemia. Individuals selected for sequencing had exhibited CD8+CD57+ cell expansion on flow cytometry. For CDR3 and TCR beta VDJ profiling, genomic DNA was the template used. TCRdb re-called the reads through MiXCR, storing one row per CDR3 protein. In the table there are just over 200,000 distinct CDR3 sequences, over 55% of which are singletons. Sequences were obtained from sorted CD4+, CD8+, or CD8+CD57+ T cells (not recorded which) from PBMCs. All receptors derive from a human donor with aplastic anemia.

The chain uses TRBV9 and TRBJ2-3; D unresolved. Germline CDR1 is SGDLS and CDR2 is YYNGEE. CDR3 size: 15 residues. Trimming pared 0 bases from V and 1 base from J, leaving 9 bases between. Here the CDR3 reads CASSVVEGRTDTQYF. CDR3 sequence (DNA): TGTGCCAGCAGCGTAGTTGAAGGGCGCACAGATACGCAGTATTTT.

The chain joins TRBV2 to TRBJ1-6; tentative D call: TRBD1 (6 bases). The V gene's germline CDR1 is SNHLY and CDR2 FYNNEI. V was clipped by 7 bases and J by 3 bases, with 13 bases between them. There are 15 residues in the CDR3. The CDR3 loop reads CASTTMTGYNSPLHF. CDR3 coding DNA: TGTGCCAGCACTACGATGACAGGCTATAATTCACCCCTCCACTTT.

The gene calls are TRBV9 and TRBJ2-5; D is possibly TRBD1 or TRBD2 (5 bases each). Germline V CDR1 and CDR2: SGDLS, YYNGEE. Trimming removed 1 base from V and 2 bases from J, with 9 bases in between. The CDR3 length is 14 residues. CDR3 in amino acids: CASSVFGGQETQYF. The CDR3, as DNA: TGTGCCAGCAGCGTATTTGGGGGACAAGAGACCCAGTACTTC.

The chain recombines TRBV14 with TRBJ2-5; D possibly uses TRBD1 or TRBD2 (5 bases each). Trimming left V 4 bases short and J 1 base short, with 10 bases between. Germline V lookup: CDR1 SGHDN, CDR2 FVKESK. The CDR3 has 14 residues. The CDR3, as DNA: TGTGCCAGCAGCCGACATGGGGGCCAAGAGACCCAGTACTTC. Its protein product is CASSRHGGQETQYF.

This clonotype was counted between two and nine times. The chain joins TRBV20-1 to TRBJ1-1; 9 bases match TRBD1. The CDR3 covers 18 residues. Germline trimming cut 3 bases from V and 0 bases from J; bases unmatched to any gene: 14. Germline V gives CDR1 DFQATT, CDR2 SNEGSKA (reference sequence). Here the CDR3 reads CSASLIPRGTGMNTEAFF. CDR3 bases: TGCAGTGCTAGTTTGATCCCTCGCGGGACAGGGATGAACACTGAAGCTTTCTTT.

This clonotype was seen at least ten times. This rearrangement joins TRBV9 to TRBJ1-2; D uncertain. The CDR3 totals 14 residues. Germline V gives CDR1 SGDLS, CDR2 YYNGEE. The V gene lost 6 bases and the J gene lost 2 bases, with 14 bases spanning the gap. Here the CDR3 reads CASTSLAGNYGYTF. CDR3 coding DNA: TGTGCCAGCACTTCCCTGGCGGGAAACTATGGCTACACCTTC.

The rearrangement joins TRBV29-1 to TRBJ1-1, with D uncertain. Germline V CDR1 and CDR2: SQVTM, ANQGSEA. With 6 bases removed from V and 0 bases from J, the gap between germline ends came to 11 bases. CDR3 length: 13 residues. The CDR3 DNA reads as TGCAGCGTGGGGAATGGGCTGAACACTGAAGCTTTCTTT. Translating it yields CSVGNGLNTEAFF.

On this clonotype: Germline and junction disagree at one end, which may indicate a read error. The chain combines TRBV5-8 with TRBJ1-2; D gene ambiguous. Germline CDR1 and CDR2: SGHTS and YDEGEE. CDR3 length: 14 amino acids. CDR3 nucleotide sequence: TGTGCCAGGAGCTCCCCCCTATCGAGTAGTGGCTACACCTTC. This translates into CARSSPLSSSGYTF.

On this clonotype: A read error is possible here, since a much larger clone lies one base away. This chain links TRBV20-1 with TRBJ2-5, with 8 bases that match TRBD2. Germline values: CDR1 DFQATT, CDR2 SNEGSKA (reference sequence). The CDR3 length is 16 residues. DNA for the CDR3: TGCAGTGCTAGAGATCTGGGTAGCGGGGACCAAGAGACCCAGTGCTTC. This translates into CSARDLGSGDQETQCF.

The rearrangement links TRBV7-8 to TRBJ2-1; 8 bases align to TRBD2. V was clipped by 3 bases and J by 5 bases; unmatched bases: 9. CDR3 length equals 16 residues. The germline gives CDR1 SGHVS, CDR2 FQNEAQ. CDR3 nucleotides: TGTGCCAGCAGCTTGCCCAGCGGGAGAGTCGACAATGAGCAGTTCTTC. Translating it yields CASSLPSGRVDNEQFF.

CDR3 loop: CSANTGGTGELFF. CDR3 coding DNA: TGCAGTGCTAACACAGGGGGCACCGGGGAGCTGTTTTTT. The rearrangement uses TRBV20-1 and TRBJ2-2, with TRBD1 identical over 8 bases. Germline loops: CDR1 DFQATT, CDR2 SNEGSKA (reference sequence). Trimming cost V 4 bases and J 4 bases; bases outside gene matches: 2. This CDR3 is 13 amino acids long.

The V and J genes are TRBV20-1 and TRBJ1-4, with D possibly TRBD1 on 5 matching bases. CDR1 DFQATT and CDR2 SNEGSKA come from the germline V gene (reference sequence). The CDR3 sequence is 15 residues long. V was pared by 3 bases and J by 7 bases, with 18 bases between. In DNA, the CDR3 is TGCAGTGCTAGCCTTCAGCGGGGGAGGGCTGAAAAACTGTTTTTT. This encodes CSASLQRGRAEKLFF.

CDR3 bases: TGTGCCAGTAGTATACGAGACAGGGTCCTCTGGCCCCTCCACTTT. Translating it yields CASSIRDRVLWPLHF. The gene calls are TRBV19 and TRBJ1-6; TRBD1 matches 7 bases. From germline, CDR1 is LNHDA and CDR2 SQIVND (reference sequence). The CDR3 is made up of 15 amino acids. V trimming: 2 bases; J trimming: 13 bases; junction bases outside the gene matches: 11.

A few counts support this clonotype. The CDR3 carries no conserved terminal phenylalanine or tryptophan, so it likely arises from a read error. The limits of the CDR3 on the DNA are not certain, so only TCRdb's listed CDR3 is given. V and J are TRBV20-1 and TRBJ2-7; TRBD1, the D gene given by the table, was not confirmed from the DNA. CDR1 and CDR2 from the germline V gene are DFQATT and SNEGSKA (reference sequence). The CDR3 contains 8 residues when both ends are counted. CDR3: CSVPEGAS.

The J gene is TRBJ1-5, the V gene TRBV20-1; 7 positions match TRBD1. V lost 6 bases to trimming and J lost 0 bases; unmatched junction nucleotides: 11. Germline V gives CDR1 DFQATT, CDR2 SNEGSKA (reference sequence). This CDR3 region has 16 residues. The CDR3 region has the DNA TGCAGTGCGCAAGGGACAGCGGGAAATAGCAATCAGCCCCAGCATTTT. Translating it yields CSAQGTAGNSNQPQHF.

The chain uses TRBV2 and TRBJ1-5; possible D gene TRBD1, 5 bases. Deletions cut 5 bases from V and 5 bases from J, with 10 bases between. CDR1 and CDR2 from the germline V gene are SNHLY and FYNNEI. This CDR3 is built from 13 residues. The CDR3 reads CASSRVGDQPQHF. The CDR3, as DNA: TGTGCCAGCAGTAGGGTGGGGGATCAGCCCCAGCATTTT.

CDR3 protein: CSVVTSSANEQFF. The CDR3 coding sequence is TGCAGCGTTGTCACTAGTAGTGCCAATGAGCAGTTCTTC. J is TRBJ2-1 and V is TRBV29-1; D is perhaps TRBD2 (5 bases). The ends were cut back, 4 bases at V and 6 bases at J, with 13 bases in the middle. The germline CDR1 and CDR2 sequences are SQVTM and ANQGSEA. The CDR3 has 13 amino acids.

The rearrangement uses TRBV24-1 and TRBJ1-6; D is possibly TRBD1 (5 bases). This CDR3 contains 14 residues. V was trimmed by 4 bases and J by 10 bases, leaving 13 bases between them. The V gene's germline CDR1 is KGHDR and CDR2 SFDVKD. The DNA of the CDR3 is TGTGCCACCAGTGAAACGGGGGGAATCTCACCCCTCCACTTT. This codes for CATSETGGISPLHF.

This clonotype was counted a single time. V usage is TRBV2 and J usage is TRBJ2-1; 8 nucleotides match TRBD1. Germline V gives CDR1 SNHLY, CDR2 FYNNEI. The CDR3 loop spans 13 amino acids. V was pared by 3 bases and J by 10 bases, with 5 bases of the junction left unmatched. The CDR3 DNA reads as TGTGCCAGCAGTGAGGGGCCAGGGGGCGAGCAGTTCTTC. It codes for CASSEGPGGEQFF.

This clonotype has at least ten counts. The gene calls are TRBV5-1 and TRBJ2-7; perhaps TRBD2 as D (5 bases). CDR1 and CDR2 (germline): SGHRS, YFSETQ. With 5 bases removed from V and 0 bases from J, the gap between germline ends came to 9 bases. CDR3 length equals 13 residues. The CDR3 coding sequence is TGCGCCAGCAGGGGAGAGTCCTCCTACGAGCAGTACTTC. It is translated as CASRGESSYEQYF. The full variable domain, rest sourced from reference TRBV5-1 and TRBJ2-7, is KAGVTQTPRYLIKTRGQQVTLSCSPISGHRSVSWYQQTPGQGLQFLFEYFSETQRNKGNFPGRFSGRQFSNSRSEMNVSTLELGDSALYLCASRGESSYEQYFGPGTRLTVT.

The chain is built from TRBV24-1 and TRBJ2-3; TRBD2 agrees at 12 bases. The CDR3 runs to 18 residues. V gave up 4 bases and J gave up 2 bases; unmatched junction bases: 9. In germline, CDR1 is KGHDR, CDR2 SFDVKD. CDR3 in amino acids: CATSDPGTSGRFTDTQYF. CDR3 sequence (DNA): TGTGCCACCAGTGACCCCGGGACTAGCGGGCGGTTCACAGATACGCAGTATTTT.

This clonotype was observed many times. The rearrangement joins TRBV5-1 to TRBJ1-4; D call uncertain. The germline CDR1 and CDR2 sequences are SGHRS and YFSETQ. The CDR3 runs to 15 residues. V dropped 3 bases and J dropped 7 bases, with 16 bases sitting between them. In nucleotides, the CDR3 is TGCGCCAGCAGCTGGGAAGCGTCCGCGGGTGAAAAACTGTTTTTT. Encoded protein: CASSWEASAGEKLFF.

V is TRBV29-1 and J is TRBJ2-1, with D possibly being TRBD2 (5 bases). CDR3 size: 12 residues. V dropped 5 bases and J dropped 3 bases, with 8 bases sitting between them. The V gene's germline CDR1 is SQVTM and CDR2 ANQGSEA. The CDR3 nucleotides read TGCAGCGTTTCGGGAAGCTACAATGAGCAGTTCTTC. It encodes CSVSGSYNEQFF.

There are a few counts of this clonotype. This sequence joins TRBV24-1 and TRBJ2-3, with a tentative D call TRBD2 (5 bases). This CDR3 is built from 15 residues. With 4 bases removed from V and 3 bases from J, the gap between germline ends came to 13 bases. Germline values: CDR1 KGHDR, CDR2 SFDVKD. The CDR3 DNA follows: TGTGCCACCAGTGACCAATCCGGGGTGACAGATACGCAGTATTTT. It specifies CATSDQSGVTDTQYF.